The clone carrying this TCR beta chain was seen only a few times. The junction does not match germline at one end; this may be a read error. This specimen belongs to a study of blood T cells in healthy people across ages. The length of the CDR3 is 17 residues. Germline-derived CDR1 and CDR2 are KGHSH and LQKENI. Primers used in a second PCR of roughly 7 to 11 cycles were a sample-barcoded 5' primer and a J-beta primer mix. TCRdb analysed the 5' RACE reads with MiXCR anew, one entry per CDR3 protein. The table shows a few hundred thousand distinct CDR3 sequences, with approximately 25% occurring only once.

The chain employs TRBV18 and TRBJ2-5, with 10 positions matching TRBD2. This clonotype originated in a woman aged 65 to 85 in good health. The sample consisted of blood. DNA of the CDR3: TGTGCCAGCTCACCACTAGTGGCTAGCGGGGGACAAGGGACCCAGTACTTC. This gives the protein CASSPLVASGGQGTQYF.